This entry is about one TCR beta chain. The antigen remains unidentified. These data belong to a study of PD-L1 blockade in urothelial cancer. As for the study in general: Patients took up atezolizumab in the mid-2010s at 1,200 mg intravenously every 3 weeks.

Described time point: pretreatment peripheral blood. Data came from immunoSEQ multiplex PCR; TCRdb stores just in-frame clones and leaves some out. The sample has around 71,000 clones; approximately 86% are singletons. Study results and caveats: Lower than median blood TCR clonality before treatment predicted better survival.

The V gene end was trimmed by 3 bases and the J gene end by 2 bases; junction bases not matched to a gene: 12. Germline lookup yields CDR1 GTSNPN and CDR2 SVGIG (reference sequence). This CDR3 region has 17 residues. The material sequenced was PBMCs, taken around atezolizumab (anti-PD-L1) treatment. The sequence came from a man aged 35 to 55 with urothelial cancer. This chain uses TRBV30 with TRBJ2-3; 9 bases fit TRBD2. The CDR3, as DNA: TGTGCCTGGAGATTTCGTAGCGGGAGTCGGTTCACAGATACGCAGTATTTT. Translated: CAWRFRSGSRFTDTQYF.